This T cell receptor (beta chain) was captured in a study of CD8 T cells in Susac syndrome. Germline V gene lookup returns CDR1 MNHEY and CDR2 SMNVEV (reference sequence). The CDR3 is 16 amino acids. Trimming cost V 3 bases and J 5 bases, with 19 bases left between them. Reverse transcription of roughly 0.5 to 1 ug RNA was performed with random hexamers. By means of immunoSEQ multiplex PCR, TCR beta CDR3 spanning 54 Vbeta and 13 Jbeta underwent amplification. TCRdb processed the immunoSEQ multiplex PCR reads anew with MiXCR; each CDR3 protein has one entry. Of over 350,000 distinct CDR3 sequences listed, approximately 85% are singletons. Sequencing targeted TCR beta in blood CD8+ and CD4+ T cells. FACS enriched CD8+ TEMRA cells, while bulk CD8+ and CD4+ were negatively isolated.

The V call is TRBV27, the J call TRBJ1-1, with a tentative D call TRBD1 (6 bases). Sequenced: CD8+ T cells from PBMCs. This TCR was recovered from a human donor with multiple sclerosis. Written as DNA, the CDR3 is TGTGCCAGCAGTTTGACCGGGTGGCAGGGGAATACTGAAGCTTTCTTT. This translates into CASSLTGWQGNTEAFF.